Listed here is a single T cell receptor beta chain. The source of the sample is a study of technical replicates of blood from a handful of donors. Measured with immunoSEQ multiplex PCR; TCRdb has only the in-frame clones, and not every one. This sample has 85,000 to 100,000 clones, with 95% found just once. The CDR3 has 16 amino acids. Unmatched junction bases numbered 10, after V lost 5 bases and J lost 0 bases. Germline V CDR1 and CDR2: SGHRS, YFSETQ. The chain combines TRBV5-1 with TRBJ1-1; 7 bases align to TRBD1. Sequences were obtained from T cells isolated from PBMCs. This TCR derives from a human donor in good health. DNA of the CDR3: TGCGCCAGCAGTCTCCCCAGGGGGTCCGTGAACACTGAAGCTTTCTTT. The encoded protein is CASSLPRGSVNTEAFF.